This section outlines one T cell receptor beta chain sequence together with its context. The clone's antigen remains unknown. There are no base qualities to consult, and no much larger clone falls within one base. The data belong to a study of CD8+CD57+ T cells in acquired aplastic anemia (dated by TCRdb to the late 2010s). For the wider study: A mean of around 3 ug of DNA, ranging from roughly 0.18 to 30 ug, was extracted from sorted CD4+ and CD8+ cells. CD8+CD57+ expansion was defined as a frequency above the mean frequency observed in healthy subjects.

On the study overall, not on this receptor specifically: CD8+ Simpson's diversity did not differ significantly between patients and healthy controls (P=0.060). Approximately 27 CD8+ CDR3 sequences were found in both patients and controls but appeared to be highly expressed in patients and within the immunodominant clones of the patients.

Profiling of TCR beta VDJ combinations and CDR3 sequences used genomic DNA as the template. TCR repertoire sequencing was run on an Illumina HiSeq 2000. Concerning the study's data processing: Repertoires were assessed using TRBV/TRBJ rearrangement plots, CDR3 size and DJ length profiles, and Simpson's diversity index. The most abundant DNA sequence in the deep sequencing data was taken as the immunodominant clone. CDR3 amino acid sequences were screened for sharing across subjects and compared with published repertoires and the VDJdb database. The public reads were reanalyzed by TCRdb: fastp trimming at Q25, MiXCR alignment, in-frame beta chains only. Records with the same CDR3 protein are collapsed into one entry carrying the most frequent genes and DNA. The authors' filters were not applied to this entry. This sample has approximately 160,000 distinct CDR3 sequences in its table, and about 45% of those were observed once. The ten biggest clones cover around 3.2% of the sample.

CDR1 and CDR2 are read off the germline V gene as ENHRY and SYGVKD. The CDR3 goes from the cysteine to the phenylalanine over 13 residues. Just the 39-base CDR3 DNA is kept, in frame starting at base 1. V sheds 8 bases and J sheds 2 bases, leaving 12 bases between their ends. Expansion of CD8+CD57+ cells had been shown by flow cytometry in the patients chosen for sequencing. All patients had severe acquired aplastic anemia diagnosed by International Study of Aplastic Anemia and Agranulocytosis and Camitta criteria. Patients had received no therapy at the time of blood sampling. In the study, sorted CD4+ and CD8+ blood T cells from patients with severe aplastic anemia and from healthy subjects underwent deep sequencing of TCR repertoires. Patients were enrolled in the USA under clinicaltrials.gov protocols 00001620, 01623167, 00001397, 00071045, 00081523 and 00961064. Ficoll-Paque density gradient centrifugation was used to isolate peripheral blood mononuclear cells. Before DNA extraction, CD4+ and CD8+ T cells were sorted with FACS or magnetic beads.

The receptor's source is a human donor with aplastic anemia. This chain is built from TRBV10-3 and TRBJ1-2; tentative D gene TRBD1, with 6 bases matching. The sample consisted of sorted CD4+, CD8+, or CD8+CD57+ T cells (not recorded which) from PBMCs. The CDR3 protein sequence reads: CAIRWTDNYGYTF. The DNA reads as follows: TGTGCCATCCGTTGGACAGACAACTATGGCTACACCTTC.